This entry features one T cell receptor beta chain sequence. The antigen is unknown. V was trimmed by 1 base and J by 0 bases, leaving 11 bases between them. In germline, CDR1 is LGHNA, CDR2 YSLEER. The CDR3 is made up of 16 amino acids. The data originate from a study of response to subunit inactivated influenza vaccine. Findings and limits, study-wide: It was suggested by the authors that few new T cells are recruited by each seasonal influenza vaccination.

MiXCR, run by TCRdb on the RT-PCR reads, gives a single entry per CDR3 protein. The sample contains around 850,000 distinct CDR3 sequences, about 18% of which appear only once. This TCR was recovered from a man aged 45-60 years who received an inactivated influenza vaccine. This sample comprised PBMCs from blood, obtained around 5 days after vaccination. V gene TRBV4-3 combines with J gene TRBJ2-3; D is unclear. CDR3 loop: CASSQVDFASTDTQYF. CDR3 nucleotide sequence: TGCGCCAGCAGCCAAGTAGACTTCGCTAGCACAGATACGCAGTATTTT.